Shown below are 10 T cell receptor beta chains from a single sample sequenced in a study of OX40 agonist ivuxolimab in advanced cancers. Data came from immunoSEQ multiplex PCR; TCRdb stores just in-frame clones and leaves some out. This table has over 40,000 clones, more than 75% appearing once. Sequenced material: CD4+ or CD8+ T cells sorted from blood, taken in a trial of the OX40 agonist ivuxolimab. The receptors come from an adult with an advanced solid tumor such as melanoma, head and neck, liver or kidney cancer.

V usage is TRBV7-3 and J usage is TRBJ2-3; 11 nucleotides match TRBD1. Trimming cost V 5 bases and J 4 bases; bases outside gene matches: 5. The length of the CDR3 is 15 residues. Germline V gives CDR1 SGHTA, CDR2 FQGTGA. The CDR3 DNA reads TGTGCCAGCAGCGGAGGACAGGGGGCCCCAGATACGCAGTATTTT. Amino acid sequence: CASSGGQGAPDTQYF.

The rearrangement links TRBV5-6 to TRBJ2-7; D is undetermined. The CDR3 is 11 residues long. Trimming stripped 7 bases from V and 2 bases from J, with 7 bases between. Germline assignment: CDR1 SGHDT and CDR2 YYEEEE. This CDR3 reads CASGTAYEQYF. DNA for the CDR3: TGTGCCAGCGGCACCGCCTACGAGCAGTACTTC. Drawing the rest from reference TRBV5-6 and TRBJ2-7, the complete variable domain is DAGVTQSPTHLIKTRGQQVTLRCSPKSGHDTVSWYQQALGQGPQFIFQYYEEEERQRGNFPDRFSGHQFPNYSSELNVNALLLGDSALYLCASGTAYEQYFGPGTRLTVT.

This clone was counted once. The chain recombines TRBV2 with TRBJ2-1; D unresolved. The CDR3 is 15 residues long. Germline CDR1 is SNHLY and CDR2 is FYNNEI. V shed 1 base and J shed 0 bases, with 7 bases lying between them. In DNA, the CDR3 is TGTGCCAGCAGTGAAGATACGGCCTCCTACAATGAGCAGTTCTTC. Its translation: CASSEDTASYNEQFF.

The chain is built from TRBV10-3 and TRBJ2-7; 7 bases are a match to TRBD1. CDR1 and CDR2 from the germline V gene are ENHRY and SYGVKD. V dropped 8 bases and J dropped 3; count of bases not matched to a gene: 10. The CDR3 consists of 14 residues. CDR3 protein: CAIQGEPPIYEQYF. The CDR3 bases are TGTGCCATCCAGGGGGAGCCGCCAATCTACGAGCAGTACTTC.

The CDR3 region has the DNA TGTGCCAGCAGCTTAGTTCCCCCGGGACAGGGTAGCTATGAGCAGTTCTTC. Amino acid sequence: CASSLVPPGQGSYEQFF. This chain links TRBV7-6 with TRBJ2-1; 9 bases are a match to TRBD1. Losses at the gene ends were 1 base for V and 8 bases for J; bases not matched to a gene: 12. This CDR3 contains 17 residues. Germline V CDR1 and CDR2: SGHVS, FNYEAQ.

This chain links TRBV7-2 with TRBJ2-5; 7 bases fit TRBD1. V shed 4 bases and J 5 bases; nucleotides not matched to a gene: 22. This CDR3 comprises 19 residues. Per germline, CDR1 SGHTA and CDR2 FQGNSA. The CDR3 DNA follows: TGTGCCAGCAGCTCTCTCCCCCTAGGCAGGGGGAAACCAGGGGAGACCCAGTACTTC. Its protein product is CASSSLPLGRGKPGETQYF.

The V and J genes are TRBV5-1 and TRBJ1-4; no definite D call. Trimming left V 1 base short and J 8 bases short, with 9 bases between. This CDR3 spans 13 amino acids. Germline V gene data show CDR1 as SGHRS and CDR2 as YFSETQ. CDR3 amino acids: CASSLKLEEKLFF. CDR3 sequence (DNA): TGCGCCAGCAGCTTGAAGCTTGAAGAAAAACTGTTTTTT.

CDR3 DNA sequence: TGCGCCAGACGATACCAGGTAAGAGACAGGCGCCTGGGCTACACCTTC. Residues: CARRYQVRDRRLGYTF. This chain links TRBV4-3 with TRBJ1-2, with a tentative D call TRBD1 (6 bases). In germline, CDR1 is LGHNA, CDR2 YSLEER. Trimming removed 9 bases from V and 8 bases from J, with 28 bases in between. The CDR3 loop spans 16 amino acids.

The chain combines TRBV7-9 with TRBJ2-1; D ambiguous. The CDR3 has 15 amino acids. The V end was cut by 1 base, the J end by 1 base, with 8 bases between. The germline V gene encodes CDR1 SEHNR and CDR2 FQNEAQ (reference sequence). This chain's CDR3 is CASSLDDGSYNEQFF. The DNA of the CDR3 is TGTGCCAGCAGCTTAGATGACGGTTCCTACAATGAGCAGTTCTTC.

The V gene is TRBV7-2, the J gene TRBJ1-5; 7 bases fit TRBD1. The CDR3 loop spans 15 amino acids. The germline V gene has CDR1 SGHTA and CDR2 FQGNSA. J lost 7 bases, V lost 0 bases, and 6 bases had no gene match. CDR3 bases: TGTGCCAGCAGCTTAGCGCCAGGGGGTGGACAGCCCCAGCATTTT. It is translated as CASSLAPGGGQPQHF.